This T cell receptor (beta chain) came from a study of cytomegalovirus exposure and HLA in healthy donors. Points from the study as a whole: A later analysis showed that HLA-associated TCR beta chains had undergone more clonal expansion than equally common others. The authors reported that TCR beta sequences could predict HLA-A and HLA-B alleles. These predictions were accurate for most subjects in the first cohort. A later analysis reportedly identified an Asian-associated ancestry cluster as carrying fewer N-insertions than the approximately 730-donor mean.

The PCR contained 60 Vbeta and 13 Jbeta primers. Some clones are missing from TCRdb's copy, which holds only in-frame ones; the method was immunoSEQ multiplex PCR. In the table there are tens of thousands of clones, 78% of which are singletons. Donors likely had unrecorded immune exposures despite being nominally healthy when sampled. As regards this clone: Its antigen is not identified.

The germline gives CDR1 GTSNPN, CDR2 SVGIG (reference sequence). The CDR3 contains 15 residues. The V and J ends lost 2 bases and 4 bases, in that order; junction bases with no gene match: 10. This chain joins TRBV30 and TRBJ2-7; 8 bases align to TRBD2. The TCR comes from a male donor in good health and CMV-seropositive. Source material: PBMCs. The CDR3 DNA follows: TGTGCCTGGAGTCTGAGGAAACTAGCGGATTACGAGCAGTACTTC. It yields the protein CAWSLRKLADYEQYF.